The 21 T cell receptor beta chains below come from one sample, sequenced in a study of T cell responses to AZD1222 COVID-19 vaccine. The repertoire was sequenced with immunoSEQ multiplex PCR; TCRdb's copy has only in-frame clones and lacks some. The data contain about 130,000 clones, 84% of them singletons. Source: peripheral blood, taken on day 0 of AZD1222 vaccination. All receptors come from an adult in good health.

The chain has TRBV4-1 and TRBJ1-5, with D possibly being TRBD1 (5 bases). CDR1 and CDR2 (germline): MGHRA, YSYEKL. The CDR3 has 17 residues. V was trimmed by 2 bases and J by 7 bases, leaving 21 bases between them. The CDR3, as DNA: TGCGCCAGCAGCCAATCCAACGGGCAGGGTAATTGGCAGCCCCAGCATTTT. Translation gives CASSQSNGQGNWQPQHF.

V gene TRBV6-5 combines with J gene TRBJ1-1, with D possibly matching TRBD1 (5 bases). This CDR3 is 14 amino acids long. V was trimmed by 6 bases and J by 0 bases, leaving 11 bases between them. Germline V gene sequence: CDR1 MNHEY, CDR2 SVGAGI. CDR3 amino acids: CASRWDVLNTEAFF. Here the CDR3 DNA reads TGTGCCAGCAGATGGGACGTCTTGAACACTGAAGCTTTCTTT.

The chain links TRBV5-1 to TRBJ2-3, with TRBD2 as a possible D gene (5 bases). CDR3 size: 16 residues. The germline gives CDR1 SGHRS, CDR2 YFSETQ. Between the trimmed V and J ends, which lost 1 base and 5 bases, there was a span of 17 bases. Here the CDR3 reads CASSLTASIGRDTQYF. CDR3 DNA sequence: TGCGCCAGCAGCTTGACTGCTAGCATTGGGAGAGATACGCAGTATTTT.

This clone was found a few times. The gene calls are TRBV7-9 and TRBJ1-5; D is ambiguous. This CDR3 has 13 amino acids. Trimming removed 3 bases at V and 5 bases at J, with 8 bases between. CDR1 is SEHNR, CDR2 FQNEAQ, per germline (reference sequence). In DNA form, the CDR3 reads TGTGCCAGCAGCTTCGACGGTGATCAGCCCCAGCATTTT. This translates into CASSFDGDQPQHF.

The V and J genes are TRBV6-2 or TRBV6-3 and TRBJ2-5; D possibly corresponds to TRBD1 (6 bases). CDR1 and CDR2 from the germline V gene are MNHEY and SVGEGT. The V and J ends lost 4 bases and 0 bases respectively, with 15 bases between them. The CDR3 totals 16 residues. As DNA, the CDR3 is TGTGCCAGCAGTTTCCCTAGGACAGACAACCAAGAGACCCAGTACTTC. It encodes CASSFPRTDNQETQYF.

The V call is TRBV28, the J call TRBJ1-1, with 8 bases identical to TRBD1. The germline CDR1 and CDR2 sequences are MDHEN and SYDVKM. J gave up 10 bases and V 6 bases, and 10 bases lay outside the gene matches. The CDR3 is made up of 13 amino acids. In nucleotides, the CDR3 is TGTGCCAGCAGGGTTGGGGGGACAGGCCGAGCTTTCTTT. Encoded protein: CASRVGGTGRAFF.

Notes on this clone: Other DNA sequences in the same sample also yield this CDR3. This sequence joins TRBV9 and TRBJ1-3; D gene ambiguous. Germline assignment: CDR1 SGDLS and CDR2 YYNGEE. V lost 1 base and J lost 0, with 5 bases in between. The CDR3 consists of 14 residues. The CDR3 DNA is TGTGCCAGCAGCGTACGAGACTCTGGAAACACCATATATTTT. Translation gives CASSVRDSGNTIYF.

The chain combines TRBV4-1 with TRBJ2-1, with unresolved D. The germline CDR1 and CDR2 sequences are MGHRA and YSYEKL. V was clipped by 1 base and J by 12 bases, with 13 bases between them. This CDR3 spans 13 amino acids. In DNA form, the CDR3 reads TGCGCCAGCAGCCAAGGGGGTCTTTTAGGGCAGTTCTTC. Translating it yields CASSQGGLLGQFF.

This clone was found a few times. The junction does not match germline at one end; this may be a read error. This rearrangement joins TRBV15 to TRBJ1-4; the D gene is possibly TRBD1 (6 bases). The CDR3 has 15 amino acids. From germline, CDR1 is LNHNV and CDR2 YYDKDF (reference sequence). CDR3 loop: CATRQTRQAVEKLFF. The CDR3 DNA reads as TGTGCCACCAGACAAACGCGACAGGCAGTTGAAAAGCTGTTTTTT.

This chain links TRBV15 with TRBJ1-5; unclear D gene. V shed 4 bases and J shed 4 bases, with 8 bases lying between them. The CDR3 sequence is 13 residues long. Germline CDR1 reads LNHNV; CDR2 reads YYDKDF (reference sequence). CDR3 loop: CATSMGSNQPQHF. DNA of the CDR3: TGTGCCACCAGCATGGGGAGTAATCAGCCCCAGCATTTT.

The CDR3: CASSSQGGSSYEQYF. CDR3 DNA sequence: TGTGCCAGCAGCTCGCAGGGGGGCAGCTCCTACGAGCAGTACTTC. The J gene is TRBJ2-7, the V gene TRBV7-3; tentatively, D is TRBD1 (7 bases). The V gene's germline CDR1 is SGHTA and CDR2 FQGTGA. The CDR3 covers 15 residues. Trimming removed 4 bases at V and 0 bases at J, with 13 bases between.

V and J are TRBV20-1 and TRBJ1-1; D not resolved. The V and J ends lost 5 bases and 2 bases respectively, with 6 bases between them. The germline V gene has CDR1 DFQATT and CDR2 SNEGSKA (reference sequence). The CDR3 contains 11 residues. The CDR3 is CSAVKNTEAFF. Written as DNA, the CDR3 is TGCAGTGCTGTCAAAAACACTGAAGCTTTCTTT.

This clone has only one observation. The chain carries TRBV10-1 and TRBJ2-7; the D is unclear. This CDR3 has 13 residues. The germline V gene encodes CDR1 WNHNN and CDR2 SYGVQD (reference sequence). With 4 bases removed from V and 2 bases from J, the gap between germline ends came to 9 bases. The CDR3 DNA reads TGCGCCAGCAGTGCTACTGATACCTACGAGCAGTACTTC. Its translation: CASSATDTYEQYF.

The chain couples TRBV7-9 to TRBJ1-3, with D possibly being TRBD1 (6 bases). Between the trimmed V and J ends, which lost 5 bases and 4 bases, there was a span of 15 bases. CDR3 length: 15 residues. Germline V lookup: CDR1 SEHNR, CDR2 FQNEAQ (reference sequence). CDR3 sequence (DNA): TGTGCCAGCAGCCCCCCAGGGGTTACGGGAAACACCATATATTTT. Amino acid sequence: CASSPPGVTGNTIYF.

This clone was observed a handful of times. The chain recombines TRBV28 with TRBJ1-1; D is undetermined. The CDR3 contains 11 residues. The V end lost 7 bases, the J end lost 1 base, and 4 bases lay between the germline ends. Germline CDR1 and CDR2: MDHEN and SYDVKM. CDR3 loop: CASTRNTEAFF. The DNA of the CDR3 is TGTGCCAGCACCAGGAACACTGAAGCTTTCTTT.

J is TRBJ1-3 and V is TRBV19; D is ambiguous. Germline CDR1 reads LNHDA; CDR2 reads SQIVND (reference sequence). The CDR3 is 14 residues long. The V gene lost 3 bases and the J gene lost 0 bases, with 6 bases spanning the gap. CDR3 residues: CASSMGSSGNTIYF. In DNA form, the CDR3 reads TGTGCCAGTAGTATGGGAAGCTCTGGAAACACCATATATTTT.

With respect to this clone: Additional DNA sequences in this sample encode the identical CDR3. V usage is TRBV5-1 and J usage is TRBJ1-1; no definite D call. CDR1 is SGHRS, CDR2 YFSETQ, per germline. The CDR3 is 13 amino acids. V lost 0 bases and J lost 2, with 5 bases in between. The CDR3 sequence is CASSLAGNTEAFF. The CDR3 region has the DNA TGCGCCAGCAGCTTGGCCGGCAACACTGAAGCTTTCTTT.

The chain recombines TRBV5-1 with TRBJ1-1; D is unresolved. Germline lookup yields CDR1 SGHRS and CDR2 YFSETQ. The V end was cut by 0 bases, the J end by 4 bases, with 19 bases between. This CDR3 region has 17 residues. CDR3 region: CASSLVKGTDVSTEAFF. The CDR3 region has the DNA TGCGCCAGCAGCTTGGTAAAGGGCACGGATGTTAGCACTGAAGCTTTCTTT.

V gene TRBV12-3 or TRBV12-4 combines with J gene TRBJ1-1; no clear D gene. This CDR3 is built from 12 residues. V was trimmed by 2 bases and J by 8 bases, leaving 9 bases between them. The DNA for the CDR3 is TGTGCCAGCAGTTTAAGCCGAAGAGAAGCTTTCTTT. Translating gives CASSLSRREAFF.

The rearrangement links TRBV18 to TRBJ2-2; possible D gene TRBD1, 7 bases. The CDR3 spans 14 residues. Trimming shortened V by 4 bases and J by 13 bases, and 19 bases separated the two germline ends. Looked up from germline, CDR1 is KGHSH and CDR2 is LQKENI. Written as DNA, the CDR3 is TGTGCCAGCTCACTTTCACAGGGGACTTCGGGGCTGTTTTTT. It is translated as CASSLSQGTSGLFF.

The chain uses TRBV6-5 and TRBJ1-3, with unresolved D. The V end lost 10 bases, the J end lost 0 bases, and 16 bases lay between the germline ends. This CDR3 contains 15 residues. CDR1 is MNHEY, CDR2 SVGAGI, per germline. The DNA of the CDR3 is TGTGCCACTGAACTGACGGGGTTCTCTGGAAACACCATATATTTT. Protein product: CATELTGFSGNTIYF.